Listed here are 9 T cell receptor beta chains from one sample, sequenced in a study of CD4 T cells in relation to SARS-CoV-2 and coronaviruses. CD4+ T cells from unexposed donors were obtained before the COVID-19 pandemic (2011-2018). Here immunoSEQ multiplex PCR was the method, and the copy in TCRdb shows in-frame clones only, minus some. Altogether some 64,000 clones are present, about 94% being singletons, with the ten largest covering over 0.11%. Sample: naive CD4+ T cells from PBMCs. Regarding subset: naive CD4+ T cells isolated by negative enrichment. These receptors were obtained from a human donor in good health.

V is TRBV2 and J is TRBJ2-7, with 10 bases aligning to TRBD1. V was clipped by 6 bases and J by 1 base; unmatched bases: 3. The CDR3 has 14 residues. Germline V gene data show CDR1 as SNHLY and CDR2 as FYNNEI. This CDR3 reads CASRGQGKSYEQYF. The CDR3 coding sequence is TGTGCCAGCAGGGGACAGGGGAAGTCCTACGAGCAGTACTTC.

This CDR3 is CATSREKGGSGSRGTQYF. CDR3 DNA: TGTGCCACCAGCAGAGAAAAGGGCGGGAGCGGGAGTAGGGGTACGCAGTATTTT. V gene TRBV15 combines with J gene TRBJ2-3, with 8 positions matching TRBD2. V trimming: 0 bases; J trimming: 8 bases; junction bases outside the gene matches: 16. Germline V gives CDR1 LNHNV, CDR2 YYDKDF (reference sequence). The CDR3 is made up of 18 amino acids. The full variable domain, with the rest looked up from reference TRBV15 and TRBJ2-3, is DAMVIQNPRYQVTQFGKPVTLSCSQTLNHNVMYWYQQKSSQAPKLLFHYYDKDFNNEADTPDNFQSRRPNTSFCFLDIRSPGLGDTAMYLCATSREKGGSGSRGTQYFGPGTRLTVL.

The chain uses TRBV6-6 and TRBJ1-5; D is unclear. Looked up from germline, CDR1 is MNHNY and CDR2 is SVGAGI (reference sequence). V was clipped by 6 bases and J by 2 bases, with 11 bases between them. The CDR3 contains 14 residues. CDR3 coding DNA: TGTGCCAGCAGAACTCAGGAGGGCAATCAGCCCCAGCATTTT. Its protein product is CASRTQEGNQPQHF.

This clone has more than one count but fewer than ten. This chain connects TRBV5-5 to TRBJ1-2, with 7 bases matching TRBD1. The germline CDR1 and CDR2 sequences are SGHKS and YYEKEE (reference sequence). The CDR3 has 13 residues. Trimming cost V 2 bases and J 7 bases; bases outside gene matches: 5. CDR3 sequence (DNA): TGTGCCAGCAGCTTAACAGGGGCGGGTGGCTACACCTTC. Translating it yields CASSLTGAGGYTF.

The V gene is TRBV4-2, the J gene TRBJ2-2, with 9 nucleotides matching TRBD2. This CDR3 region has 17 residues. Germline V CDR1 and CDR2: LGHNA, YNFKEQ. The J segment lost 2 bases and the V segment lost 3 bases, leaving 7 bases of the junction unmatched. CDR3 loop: CASSQGNSGRNTGELFF. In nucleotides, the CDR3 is TGTGCCAGCAGCCAGGGAAATAGCGGGAGAAACACCGGGGAGCTGTTTTTT.

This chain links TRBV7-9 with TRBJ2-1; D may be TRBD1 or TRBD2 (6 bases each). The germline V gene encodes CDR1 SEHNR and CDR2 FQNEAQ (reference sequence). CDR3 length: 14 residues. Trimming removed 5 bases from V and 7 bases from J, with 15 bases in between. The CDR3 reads CASSVRGPGNEQFF. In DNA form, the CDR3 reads TGTGCCAGCAGCGTTCGGGGGCCCGGTAATGAGCAGTTCTTC.

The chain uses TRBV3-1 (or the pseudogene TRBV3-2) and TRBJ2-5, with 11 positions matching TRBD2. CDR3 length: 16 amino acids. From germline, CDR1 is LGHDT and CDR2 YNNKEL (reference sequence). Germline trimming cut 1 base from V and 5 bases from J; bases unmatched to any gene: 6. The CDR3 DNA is TGTGCCAGCAGCCAAGGTAGCGGGAGGGCCGGGGAGACCCAGTACTTC. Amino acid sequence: CASSQGSGRAGETQYF.

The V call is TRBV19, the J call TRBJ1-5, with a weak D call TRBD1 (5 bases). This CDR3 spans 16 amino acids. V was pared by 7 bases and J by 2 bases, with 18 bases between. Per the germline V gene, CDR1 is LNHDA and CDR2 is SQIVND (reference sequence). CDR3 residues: CASIGQTTVRNQPQHF. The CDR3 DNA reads TGTGCCAGTATTGGCCAGACGACAGTTCGCAATCAGCCCCAGCATTTT.

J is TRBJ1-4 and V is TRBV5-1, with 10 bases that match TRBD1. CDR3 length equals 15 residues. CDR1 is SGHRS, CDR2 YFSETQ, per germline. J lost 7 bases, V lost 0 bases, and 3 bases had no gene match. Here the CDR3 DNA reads TGCGCCAGCAGCTTGGTCGGGACAGGGGCTGAAAAACTGTTTTTT. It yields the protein CASSLVGTGAEKLFF.